This T cell receptor (beta chain) was identified during a study of cytomegalovirus exposure and HLA in healthy donors. Points from the study as a whole: Across donors, sequencing depth was assumed by presence/absence analyses to be roughly uniform. In vitro work confirmed that three CMV-associated chains recognize CMV antigens. V- and J-gene trimming of TCR beta was linked (in a later analysis) to a missense DCLRE1C variant.

The CDR3 has 16 residues. Germline assignment: CDR1 ENHRY and CDR2 SYGVKD. V lost 0 bases and J 0 bases, leaving 10 bases between the germline ends. While unrecorded immune exposures were likely, the donors were nominally healthy when sampled. The PCR ran on 60 Vbeta and 13 Jbeta primers. Assay: immunoSEQ multiplex PCR; the TCRdb copy retains only in-frame clones and omits some. The table records fewer than 95,000 clones, around 77% of them present only once. About this clone itself: The antigen is undetermined.

This TCR came from a man aged 30 to 45 in good health and CMV-seronegative. The rearrangement uses TRBV10-3 and TRBJ2-3; D is ambiguous. Sequencing was performed on PBMCs. The DNA of the CDR3 is TGTGCCATCAGTGAGTCGAGCCGGCGGAGCACAGATACGCAGTATTTT. Encoded protein: CAISESSRRSTDTQYF.